The present T cell receptor (beta chain) was sequenced within a study of OX40 agonist ivuxolimab in advanced cancers. As for the study in general: As their treatment, patients were administered ivuxolimab, an agonistic anti-OX40 (CD134) antibody. From 23 to 79 years was the age range, with a mean of 60 years, and roughly 80% were male.

Patients with a history of autoimmune disease or on systemic immunosuppression were excluded. Sequenced by immunoSEQ multiplex PCR; TCRdb stores in-frame clones only, minus some. The data contain 60,000 to 75,000 clones, about 89% of them singletons. About this clone: Its antigen is not known.

Germline CDR1 reads SGHNT; CDR2 reads YENEEA. The CDR3 has 14 amino acids. J lost 8 bases, V lost 6 bases, and 7 bases had no gene match. Study conclusions and caveats: Relatively little clonal expansion, among the lowest observed, appeared in partial responders at 0.1-3.0 mg/kg.

Sequenced here: CD4+ or CD8+ T cells sorted from blood, sampled in a trial of the OX40 agonist ivuxolimab. This receptor was identified in an adult with an advanced solid tumor such as melanoma, head and neck, liver or kidney cancer. The chain couples TRBV11-3 to TRBJ2-1; 10 positions match TRBD2. The CDR3 is CASSRISGRYEQFF. Written as DNA, the CDR3 is TGTGCCAGCAGTCGGATTAGCGGGAGGTATGAGCAGTTCTTC.